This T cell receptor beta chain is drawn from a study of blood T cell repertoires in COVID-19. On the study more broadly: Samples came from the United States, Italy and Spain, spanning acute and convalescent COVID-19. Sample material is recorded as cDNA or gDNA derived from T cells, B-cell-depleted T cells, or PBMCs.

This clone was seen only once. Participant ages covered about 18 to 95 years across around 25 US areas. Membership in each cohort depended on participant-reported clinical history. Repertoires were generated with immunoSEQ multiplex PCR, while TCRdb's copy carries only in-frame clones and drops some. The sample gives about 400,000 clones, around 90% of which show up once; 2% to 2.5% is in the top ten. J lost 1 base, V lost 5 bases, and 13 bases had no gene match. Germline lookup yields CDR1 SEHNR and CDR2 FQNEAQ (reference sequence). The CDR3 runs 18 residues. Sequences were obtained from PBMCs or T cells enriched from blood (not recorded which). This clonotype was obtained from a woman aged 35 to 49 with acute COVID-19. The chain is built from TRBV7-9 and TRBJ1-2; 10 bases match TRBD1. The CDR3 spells CASSLTPSGTGVNYGYTF. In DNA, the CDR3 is TGTGCCAGCAGCCTTACTCCGTCCGGGACAGGGGTTAACTATGGCTACACCTTC.